This TCR beta chain was obtained from a study of shared clonotypes between healthy human individuals. The study's findings and limits: Only a few donors were included, so the genetic and exposure-history diversity represented was limited. Non-shared clonotypes showed lower generation probabilities than clonotypes common to all four donors.

Authors' methods: Filtering differed, since immunoSEQ gave only junction sequences and no quality scores. The protocol was immunoSEQ multiplex PCR, while the TCRdb copy is restricted to in-frame clones and leaves out a portion. V and J calls plus clone size are reproduced from that table; the DNA served to infer D and trimming. The repertoire includes some 800,000 clones, about 92% of them detected once, and 24% sits in the top ten. Terminally differentiated effector memory CD45RA+ cells were excluded from the naive CD8 cells, which were CD45RO-negative and positively selected for CCR7. Donors comprised healthy HIV-negative adults lacking recent acute infections or vaccinations. As concerns this clone: Its target is unknown. Other nucleotide sequences in the sample specify the same CDR3.

The CDR3 has 13 residues. Trimming took off 2 bases at V and 2 bases at J, with 7 bases between the two ends. Per germline, CDR1 SGDLS and CDR2 YYNGEE. The sample taken for sequencing was naive CD8+ T cells sorted from blood. The receptor comes from a man aged 25 to 40 in good health. This chain uses TRBV9 with TRBJ1-1; perhaps TRBD1 as D (6 bases). Here the CDR3 DNA reads TGTGCCAGCAGCGTGGACAGTAACACTGAAGCTTTCTTT. Translating gives CASSVDSNTEAFF.